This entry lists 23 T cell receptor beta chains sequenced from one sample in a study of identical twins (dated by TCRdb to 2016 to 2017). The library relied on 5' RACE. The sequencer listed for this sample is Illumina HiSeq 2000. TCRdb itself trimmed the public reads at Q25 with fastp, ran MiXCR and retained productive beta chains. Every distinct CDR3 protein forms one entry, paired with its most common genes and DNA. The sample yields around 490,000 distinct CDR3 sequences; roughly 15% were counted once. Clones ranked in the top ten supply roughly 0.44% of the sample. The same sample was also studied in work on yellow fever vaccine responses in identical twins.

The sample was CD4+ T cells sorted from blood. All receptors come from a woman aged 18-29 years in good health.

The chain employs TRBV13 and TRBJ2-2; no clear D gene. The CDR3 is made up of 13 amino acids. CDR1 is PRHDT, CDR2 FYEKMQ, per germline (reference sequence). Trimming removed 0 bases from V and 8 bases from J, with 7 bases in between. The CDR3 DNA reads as TGTGCCAGCAGCTTAGGCTTCGGTGGGGAGCTGTTTTTT. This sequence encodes CASSLGFGGELFF.

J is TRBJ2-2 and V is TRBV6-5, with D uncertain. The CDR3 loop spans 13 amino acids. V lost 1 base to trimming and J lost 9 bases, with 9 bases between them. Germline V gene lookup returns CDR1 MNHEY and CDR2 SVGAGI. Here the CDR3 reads CASSYLGSRELFF. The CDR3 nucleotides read TGTGCCAGCAGTTACTTGGGTTCTCGGGAGCTGTTTTTT.

CDR3 sequence: CASSHRTVSYNEQFF. As DNA, the CDR3 is TGTGCCAGCAGCCATAGGACGGTCTCCTACAATGAGCAGTTCTTC. The V and J genes are TRBV2 and TRBJ2-1; D is uncertain. V lost 6 bases and J 0 bases, leaving 12 bases between the germline ends. Germline V gene data show CDR1 as SNHLY and CDR2 as FYNNEI. This CDR3 is 15 amino acids long.

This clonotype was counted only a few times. The CDR3 nucleotides read TGTGCCACCAGAAAAGACACAGATACGCAGTATTTT. Its protein is CATRKDTDTQYF. V usage is TRBV15 and J usage is TRBJ2-3; D call uncertain. Trimming removed 6 bases from V and 2 bases from J, with 6 bases in between. The germline V gene has CDR1 LNHNV and CDR2 YYDKDF (reference sequence). The CDR3 covers 12 residues.

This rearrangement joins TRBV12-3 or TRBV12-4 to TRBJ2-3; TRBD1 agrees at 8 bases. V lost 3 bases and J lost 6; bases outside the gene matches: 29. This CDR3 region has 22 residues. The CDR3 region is CASSLDWTGISPRLGRLDTQYF. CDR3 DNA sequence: TGTGCCAGCAGTTTGGACTGGACAGGGATATCCCCCAGGCTGGGGAGGCTGGATACGCAGTATTTT.

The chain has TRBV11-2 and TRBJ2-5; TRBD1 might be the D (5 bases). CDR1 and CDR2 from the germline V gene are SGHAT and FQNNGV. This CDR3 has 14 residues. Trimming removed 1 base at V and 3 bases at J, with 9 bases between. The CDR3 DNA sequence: TGTGCCAGCAGCTTAGGGACAACTAAAGAGACCCAGTACTTC. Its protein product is CASSLGTTKETQYF.

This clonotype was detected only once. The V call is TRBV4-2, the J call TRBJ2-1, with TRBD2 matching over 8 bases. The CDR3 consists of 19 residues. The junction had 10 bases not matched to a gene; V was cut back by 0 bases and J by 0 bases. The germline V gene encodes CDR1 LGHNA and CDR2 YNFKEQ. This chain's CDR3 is CASSQDGRPGGNSYNEQFF. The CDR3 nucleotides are TGTGCCAGCAGCCAAGATGGCCGCCCGGGGGGGAACTCCTACAATGAGCAGTTCTTC.

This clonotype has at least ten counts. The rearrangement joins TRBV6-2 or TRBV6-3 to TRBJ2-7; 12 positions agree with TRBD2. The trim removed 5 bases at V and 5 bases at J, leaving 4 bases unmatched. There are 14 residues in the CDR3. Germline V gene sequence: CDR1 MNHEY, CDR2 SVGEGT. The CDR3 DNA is TGTGCCAGCAGTCCCAGACTAGCGGGAGACGAGCAGTACTTC. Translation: CASSPRLAGDEQYF.

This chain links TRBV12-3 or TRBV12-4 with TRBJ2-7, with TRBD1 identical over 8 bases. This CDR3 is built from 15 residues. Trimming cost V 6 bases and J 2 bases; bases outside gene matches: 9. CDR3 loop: CASSPRTGYAYEQYF. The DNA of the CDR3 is TGTGCCAGCAGCCCTCGGACAGGGTACGCCTACGAGCAGTACTTC.

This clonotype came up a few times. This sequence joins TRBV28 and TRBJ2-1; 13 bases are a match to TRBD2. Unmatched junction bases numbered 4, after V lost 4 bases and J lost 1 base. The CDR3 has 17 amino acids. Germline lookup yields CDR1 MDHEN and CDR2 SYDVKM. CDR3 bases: TGTGCCAGCAGTTCAAGGACTAGCGGGGGATCCTACAATGAGCAGTTCTTC. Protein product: CASSSRTSGGSYNEQFF. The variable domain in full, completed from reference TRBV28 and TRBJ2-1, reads DVKVTQSSRYLVKRTGEKVFLECVQDMDHENMFWYRQDPGLGLRLIYFSYDVKMKEKGDIPEGYSVSREKKERFSLILESASTNQTSMYLCASSSRTSGGSYNEQFFGPGTRLTVL.

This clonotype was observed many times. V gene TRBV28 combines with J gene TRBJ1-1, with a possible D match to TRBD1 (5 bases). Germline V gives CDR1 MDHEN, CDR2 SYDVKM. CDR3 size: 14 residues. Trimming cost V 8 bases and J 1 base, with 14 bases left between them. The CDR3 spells CASSPPGQNTEAFF. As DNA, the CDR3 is TGTGCCAGCTCACCACCAGGACAGAACACTGAAGCTTTCTTT.

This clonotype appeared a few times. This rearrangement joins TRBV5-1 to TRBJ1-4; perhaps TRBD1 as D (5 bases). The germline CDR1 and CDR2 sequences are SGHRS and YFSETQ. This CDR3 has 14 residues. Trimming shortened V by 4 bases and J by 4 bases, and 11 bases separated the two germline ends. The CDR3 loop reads CASSPGLGNEKLFF. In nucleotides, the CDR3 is TGCGCCAGCAGCCCAGGGTTAGGTAATGAAAAACTGTTTTTT.

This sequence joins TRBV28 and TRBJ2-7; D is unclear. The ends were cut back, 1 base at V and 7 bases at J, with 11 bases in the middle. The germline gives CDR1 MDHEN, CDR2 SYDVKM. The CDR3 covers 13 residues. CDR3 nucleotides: TGTGCCAGCAGTTTATTTGGGTTGGGGGAGCAGTACGTC. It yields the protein CASSLFGLGEQYV.

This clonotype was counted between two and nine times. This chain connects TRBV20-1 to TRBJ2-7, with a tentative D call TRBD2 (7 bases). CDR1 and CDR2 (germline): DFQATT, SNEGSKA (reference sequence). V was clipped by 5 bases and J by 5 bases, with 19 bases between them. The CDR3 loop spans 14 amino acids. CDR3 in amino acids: CSAFRGEGVNEQYV. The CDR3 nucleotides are TGCAGTGCTTTCCGGGGGGAGGGGGTAAACGAGCAGTACGTC.

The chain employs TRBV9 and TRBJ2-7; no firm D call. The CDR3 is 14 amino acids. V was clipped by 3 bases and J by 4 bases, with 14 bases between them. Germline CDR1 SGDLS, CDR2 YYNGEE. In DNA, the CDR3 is TGTGCCAGCAGCGCGAAGTACCCCCCTTACGAGCAGTACTTC. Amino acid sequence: CASSAKYPPYEQYF.

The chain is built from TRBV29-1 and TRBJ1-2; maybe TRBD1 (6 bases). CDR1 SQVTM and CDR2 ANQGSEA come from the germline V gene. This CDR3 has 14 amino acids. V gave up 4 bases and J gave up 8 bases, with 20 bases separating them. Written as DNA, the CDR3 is TGCAGCGTTGGGGGGACACCCGAGGATATGGGCTACACCTTC. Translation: CSVGGTPEDMGYTF.

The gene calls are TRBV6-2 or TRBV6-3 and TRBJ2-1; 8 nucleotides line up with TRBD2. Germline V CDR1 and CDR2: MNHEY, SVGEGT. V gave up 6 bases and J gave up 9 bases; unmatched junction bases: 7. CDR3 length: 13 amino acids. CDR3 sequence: CASSQITSGEQFF. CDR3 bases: TGTGCCAGCAGCCAAATTACTAGCGGTGAGCAGTTCTTC.

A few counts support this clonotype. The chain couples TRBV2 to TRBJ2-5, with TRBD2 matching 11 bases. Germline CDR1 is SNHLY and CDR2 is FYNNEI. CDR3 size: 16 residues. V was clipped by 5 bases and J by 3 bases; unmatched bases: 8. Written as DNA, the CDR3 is TGTGCCAGCAGTCCCTCCGGGACTAGCGGAGAAGAGACCCAGTACTTC. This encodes CASSPSGTSGEETQYF.

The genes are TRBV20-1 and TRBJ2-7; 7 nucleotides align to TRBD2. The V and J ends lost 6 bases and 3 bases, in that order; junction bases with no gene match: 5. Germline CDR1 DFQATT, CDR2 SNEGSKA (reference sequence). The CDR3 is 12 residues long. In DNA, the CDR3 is TGCAGTGCCCGCGGGGGAGTCTACGAGCAGTACTTC. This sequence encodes CSARGGVYEQYF.

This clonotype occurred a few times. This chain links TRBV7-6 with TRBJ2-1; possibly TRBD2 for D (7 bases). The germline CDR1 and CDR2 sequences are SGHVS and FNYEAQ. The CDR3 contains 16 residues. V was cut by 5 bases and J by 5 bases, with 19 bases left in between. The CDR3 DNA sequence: TGTGCCAGCAGCCGCCGAATGGGGGGGGCGCACAATGAGCAGTTCTTC. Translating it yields CASSRRMGGAHNEQFF.

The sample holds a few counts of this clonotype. DNA of the CDR3: TGCAGTGCTAGAGATCGCCGGGAGACTACAGATACGCAGTATTTT. Amino acids: CSARDRRETTDTQYF. V usage is TRBV20-1 and J usage is TRBJ2-3; possibly TRBD2 for D (6 bases). The length of the CDR3 is 15 residues. Trimming cost V 0 bases and J 3 bases, with 13 bases left between them. CDR1 is DFQATT, CDR2 SNEGSKA, per germline (reference sequence).

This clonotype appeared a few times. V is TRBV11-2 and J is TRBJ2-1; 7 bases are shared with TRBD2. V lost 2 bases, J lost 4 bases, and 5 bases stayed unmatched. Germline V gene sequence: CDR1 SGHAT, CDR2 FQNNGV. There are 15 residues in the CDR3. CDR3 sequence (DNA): TGTGCCAGCAGCTTAACTAGCGTAATATACAATGAGCAGTTCTTC. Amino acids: CASSLTSVIYNEQFF.

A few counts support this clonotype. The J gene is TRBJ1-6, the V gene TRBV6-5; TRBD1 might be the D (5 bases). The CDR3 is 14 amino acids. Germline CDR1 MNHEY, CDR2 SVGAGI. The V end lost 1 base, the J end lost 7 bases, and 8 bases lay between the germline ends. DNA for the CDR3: TGTGCCAGCAGTTACTTGGGGGAGAATTCACCCCTCCACTTT. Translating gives CASSYLGENSPLHF.